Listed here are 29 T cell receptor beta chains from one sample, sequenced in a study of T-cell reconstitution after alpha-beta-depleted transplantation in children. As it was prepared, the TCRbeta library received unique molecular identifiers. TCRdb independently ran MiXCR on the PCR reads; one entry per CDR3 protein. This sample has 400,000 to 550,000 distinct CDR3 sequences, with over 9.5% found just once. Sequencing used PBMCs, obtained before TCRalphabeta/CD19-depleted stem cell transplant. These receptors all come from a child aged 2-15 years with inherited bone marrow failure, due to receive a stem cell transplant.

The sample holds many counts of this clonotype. The DNA of the CDR3 is TGTGCCAGCAGTTACCTGCGGGGCTCAGATACGCAGTATTTT. Translation gives CASSYLRGSDTQYF. The chain employs TRBV6-5 and TRBJ2-3; tentatively, D is TRBD2 (6 bases). The CDR3 length is 14 residues. V lost 2 bases and J 4 bases, leaving 10 bases between the germline ends. Germline values: CDR1 MNHEY, CDR2 SVGAGI.

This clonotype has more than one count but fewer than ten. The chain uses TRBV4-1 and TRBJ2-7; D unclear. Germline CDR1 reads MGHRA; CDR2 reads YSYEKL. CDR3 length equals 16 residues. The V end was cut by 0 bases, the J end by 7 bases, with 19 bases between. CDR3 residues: CASSQDRTRVDFEQYF. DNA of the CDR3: TGCGCCAGCAGCCAAGATCGGACCCGGGTTGATTTTGAGCAGTACTTC.

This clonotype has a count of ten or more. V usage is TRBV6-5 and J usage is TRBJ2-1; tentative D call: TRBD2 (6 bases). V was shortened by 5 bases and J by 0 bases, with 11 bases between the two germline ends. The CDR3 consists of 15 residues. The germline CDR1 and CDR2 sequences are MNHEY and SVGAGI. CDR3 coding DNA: TGTGCCAGCAGTAGCGGGCCCAGCTCCTACAATGAGCAGTTCTTC. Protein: CASSSGPSSYNEQFF.

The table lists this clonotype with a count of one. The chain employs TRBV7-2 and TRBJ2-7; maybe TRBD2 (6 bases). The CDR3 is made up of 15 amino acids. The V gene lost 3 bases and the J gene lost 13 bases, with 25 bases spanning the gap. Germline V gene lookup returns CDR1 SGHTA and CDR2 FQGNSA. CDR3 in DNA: TGTGCCAGCAGCTTCTCACTGAAATGGCGGGACGGGCACTACTTC. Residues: CASSFSLKWRDGHYF.

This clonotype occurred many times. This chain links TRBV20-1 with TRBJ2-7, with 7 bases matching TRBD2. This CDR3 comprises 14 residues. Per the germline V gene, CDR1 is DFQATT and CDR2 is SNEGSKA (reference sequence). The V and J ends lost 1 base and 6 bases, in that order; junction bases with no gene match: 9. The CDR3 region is CSARAGGRATEQYF. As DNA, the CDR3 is TGCAGTGCTAGAGCGGGTGGGAGGGCCACCGAGCAGTACTTC.

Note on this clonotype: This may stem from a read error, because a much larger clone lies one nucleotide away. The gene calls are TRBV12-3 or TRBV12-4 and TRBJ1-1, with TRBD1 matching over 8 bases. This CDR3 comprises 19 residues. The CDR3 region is CTSSLVKWDRLLENTEAFF. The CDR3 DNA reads TGTACCAGCAGTTTAGTAAAATGGGACAGGCTCCTTGAGAACACTGAAGCTTTCTTT.

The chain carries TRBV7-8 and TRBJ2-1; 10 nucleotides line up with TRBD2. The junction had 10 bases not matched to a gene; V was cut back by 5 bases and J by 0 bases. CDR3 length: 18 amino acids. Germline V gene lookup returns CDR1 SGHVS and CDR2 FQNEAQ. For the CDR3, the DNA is TGTGCCAGCAGCCAACCGGGACTAGCGACGAGCTCCTACAATGAGCAGTTCTTC. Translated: CASSQPGLATSSYNEQFF.

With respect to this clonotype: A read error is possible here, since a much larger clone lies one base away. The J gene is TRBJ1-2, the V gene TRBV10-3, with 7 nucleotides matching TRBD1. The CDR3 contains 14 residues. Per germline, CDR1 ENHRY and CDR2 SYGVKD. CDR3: CSISTGVEVYGYTF. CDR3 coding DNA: TGTTCCATCAGCACAGGGGTGGAGGTCTATGGCTACACCTTC.

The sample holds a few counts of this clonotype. Written as DNA, the CDR3 is TGCAGCGTGGGACAGGCCTACTATGGCTACACCTTC. It is translated as CSVGQAYYGYTF. The chain is built from TRBV29-1 and TRBJ1-2, with TRBD1 matching over 8 bases. V shed 6 bases, J shed 3 bases, and the junction held 3 bases outside the gene matches. CDR1 and CDR2 (germline): SQVTM, ANQGSEA. CDR3 length: 12 residues.

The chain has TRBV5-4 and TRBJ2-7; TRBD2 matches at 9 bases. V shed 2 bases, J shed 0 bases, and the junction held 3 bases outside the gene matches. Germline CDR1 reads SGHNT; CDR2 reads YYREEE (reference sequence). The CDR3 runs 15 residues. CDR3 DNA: TGTGCCAGCAGCTTCCCTAGCGGGGACTCCTACGAGCAGTACTTC. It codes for CASSFPSGDSYEQYF.

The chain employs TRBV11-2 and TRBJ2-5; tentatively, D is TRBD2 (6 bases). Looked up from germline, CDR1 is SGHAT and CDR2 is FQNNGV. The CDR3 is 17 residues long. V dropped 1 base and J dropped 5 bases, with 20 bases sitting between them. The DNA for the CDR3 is TGTGCCAGCAGCTTAGGAATACACGAGCGGGCTGTGGAGACCCAGTACTTC. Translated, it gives CASSLGIHERAVETQYF.

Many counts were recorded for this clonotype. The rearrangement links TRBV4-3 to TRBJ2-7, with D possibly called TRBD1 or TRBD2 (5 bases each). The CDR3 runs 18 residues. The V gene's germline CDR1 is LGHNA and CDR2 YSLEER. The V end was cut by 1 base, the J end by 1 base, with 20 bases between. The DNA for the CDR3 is TGCGCCAGCAGCCAAGTCCTTGACCTCCGGGACCAATCCTACGAGCAGTACTTC. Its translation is CASSQVLDLRDQSYEQYF.

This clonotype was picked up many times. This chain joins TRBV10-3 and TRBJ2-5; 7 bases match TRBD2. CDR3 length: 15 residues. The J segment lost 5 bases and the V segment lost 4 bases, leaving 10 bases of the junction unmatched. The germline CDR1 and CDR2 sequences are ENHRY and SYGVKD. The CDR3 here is CAISVVGGSGETQYF. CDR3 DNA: TGTGCCATCAGTGTGGTGGGAGGGTCCGGTGAGACCCAGTACTTC.

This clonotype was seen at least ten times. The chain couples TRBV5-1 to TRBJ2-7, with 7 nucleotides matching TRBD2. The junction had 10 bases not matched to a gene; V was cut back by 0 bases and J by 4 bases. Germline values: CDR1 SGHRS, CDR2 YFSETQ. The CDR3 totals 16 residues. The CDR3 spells CASSLGLAGEGYEQYF. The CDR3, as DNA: TGCGCCAGCAGCTTGGGTCTGGCGGGAGAAGGGTACGAGCAGTACTTC.

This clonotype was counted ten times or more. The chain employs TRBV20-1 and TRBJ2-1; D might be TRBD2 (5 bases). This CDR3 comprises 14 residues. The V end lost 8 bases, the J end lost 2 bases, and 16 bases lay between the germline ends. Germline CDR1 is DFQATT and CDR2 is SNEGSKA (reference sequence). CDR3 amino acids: CSSSVAQAYNEQFF. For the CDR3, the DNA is TGCAGTAGTAGCGTAGCTCAGGCCTACAATGAGCAGTTCTTC.

This CDR3 reads CASSSHPAGGSYEQYF. The DNA for the CDR3 is TGTGCCAGCAGTTCCCACCCAGCGGGAGGGTCCTACGAGCAGTACTTC. The rearrangement links TRBV28 to TRBJ2-7, with 10 bases identical to TRBD2. The CDR3 is 16 residues long. The trim removed 4 bases at V and 1 base at J, leaving 7 bases unmatched. Germline V lookup: CDR1 MDHEN, CDR2 SYDVKM.

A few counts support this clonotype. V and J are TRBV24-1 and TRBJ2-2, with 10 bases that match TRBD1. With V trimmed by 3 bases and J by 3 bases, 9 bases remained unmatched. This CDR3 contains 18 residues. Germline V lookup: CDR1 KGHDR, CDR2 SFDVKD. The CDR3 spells CATSDPGGQGIHTGELFF. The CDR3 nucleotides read TGTGCCACCAGTGATCCGGGGGGACAGGGGATTCACACCGGGGAGCTGTTTTTT.

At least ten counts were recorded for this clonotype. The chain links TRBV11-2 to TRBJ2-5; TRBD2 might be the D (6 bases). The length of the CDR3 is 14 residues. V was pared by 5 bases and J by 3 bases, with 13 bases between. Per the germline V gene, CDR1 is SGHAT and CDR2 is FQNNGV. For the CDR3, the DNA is TGTGCCAGCAGCCCCCGGGGGAGCGAAGAGACCCAGTACTTC. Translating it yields CASSPRGSEETQYF.

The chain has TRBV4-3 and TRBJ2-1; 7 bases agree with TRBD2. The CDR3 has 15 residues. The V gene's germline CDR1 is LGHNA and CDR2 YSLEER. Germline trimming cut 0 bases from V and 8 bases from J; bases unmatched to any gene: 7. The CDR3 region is CASSQEGGNVDEQFF. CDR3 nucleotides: TGCGCCAGCAGCCAAGAGGGGGGGAATGTAGATGAGCAGTTCTTC.

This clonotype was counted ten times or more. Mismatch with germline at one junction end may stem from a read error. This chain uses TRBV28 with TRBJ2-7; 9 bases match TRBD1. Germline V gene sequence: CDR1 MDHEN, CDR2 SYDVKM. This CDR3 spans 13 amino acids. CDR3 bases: TGTGCCAGCAGTTTTCGCCCGCCCGGACAGGGGCGGTTC. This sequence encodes CASSFRPPGQGRF.

This CDR3 reads CASSSTVDTGELFF. DNA of the CDR3: TGTGCCAGCAGTTCGACAGTAGACACCGGGGAGCTGTTTTTT. This sequence joins TRBV6-5 and TRBJ2-2, with a tentative D call TRBD1 (5 bases). Trimming shortened V by 4 bases and J by 3 bases, and 9 bases separated the two germline ends. The germline V gene has CDR1 MNHEY and CDR2 SVGAGI. The CDR3 totals 14 residues.

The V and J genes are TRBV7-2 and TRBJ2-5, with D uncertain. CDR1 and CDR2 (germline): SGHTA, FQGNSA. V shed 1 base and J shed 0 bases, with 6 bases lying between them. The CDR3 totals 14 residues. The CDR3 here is CASSLEWYQETQYF. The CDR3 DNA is TGTGCCAGCAGCTTAGAATGGTACCAAGAGACCCAGTACTTC.

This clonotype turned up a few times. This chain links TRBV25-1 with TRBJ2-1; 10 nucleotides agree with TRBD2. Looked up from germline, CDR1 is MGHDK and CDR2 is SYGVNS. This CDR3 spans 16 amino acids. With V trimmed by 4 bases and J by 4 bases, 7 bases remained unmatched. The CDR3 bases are TGTGCCAGCAGTGCCCCTAGCGGGAGTAGGTACAATGAGCAGTTCTTC. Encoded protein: CASSAPSGSRYNEQFF.

The CDR3 reads CASSPKSGSYEQYF. The CDR3 DNA reads as TGTGCCAGCTCACCAAAGTCCGGATCCTACGAGCAGTACTTC. The chain links TRBV18 to TRBJ2-7, with D unclear. The V gene lost 2 bases and the J gene lost 1 base, with 9 bases spanning the gap. Germline loops: CDR1 KGHSH, CDR2 LQKENI. The CDR3 extends over 14 amino acids.

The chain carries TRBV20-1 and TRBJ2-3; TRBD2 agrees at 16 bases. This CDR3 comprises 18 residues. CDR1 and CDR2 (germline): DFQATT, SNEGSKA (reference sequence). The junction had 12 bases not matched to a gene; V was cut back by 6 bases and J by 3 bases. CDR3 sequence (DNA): TGCAGTGCAATGGGACTAGCGGGAGGGCCTGTTAGGACAGATACGCAGTATTTT. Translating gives CSAMGLAGGPVRTDTQYF.

CDR3 DNA sequence: TGCGCCAGCACCGCAACCCCCCAGCGGGAGCCCACGTACCAAGAGACCCAGTACTTC. As protein: CASTATPQREPTYQETQYF. The chain joins TRBV23-1 to TRBJ2-5; 8 nucleotides match TRBD2. TRBV23-1 is an ORF, with its function uncertain. Unmatched junction bases numbered 19, after V lost 7 bases and J lost 0 bases. CDR3 length: 19 residues.

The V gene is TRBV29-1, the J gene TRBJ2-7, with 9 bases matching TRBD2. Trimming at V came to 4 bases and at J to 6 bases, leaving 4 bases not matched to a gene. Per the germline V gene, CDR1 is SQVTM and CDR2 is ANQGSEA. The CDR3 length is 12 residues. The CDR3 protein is CSVAAGGGEQYF. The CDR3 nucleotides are TGCAGCGTTGCAGCGGGAGGAGGCGAGCAGTACTTC.

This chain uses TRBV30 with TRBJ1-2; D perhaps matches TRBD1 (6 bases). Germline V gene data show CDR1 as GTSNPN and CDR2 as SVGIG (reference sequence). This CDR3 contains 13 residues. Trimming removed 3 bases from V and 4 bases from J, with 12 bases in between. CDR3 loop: CAWREQGGYGYTF. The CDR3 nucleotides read TGTGCCTGGAGGGAACAGGGCGGCTATGGCTACACCTTC.

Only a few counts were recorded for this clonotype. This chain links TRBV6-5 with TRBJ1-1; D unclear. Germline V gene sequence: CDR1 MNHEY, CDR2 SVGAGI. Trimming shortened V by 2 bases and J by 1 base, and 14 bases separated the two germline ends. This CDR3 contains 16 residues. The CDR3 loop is CASSYPGVYGNTEAFF. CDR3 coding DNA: TGTGCCAGCAGTTACCCGGGTGTGTATGGGAACACTGAAGCTTTCTTT.